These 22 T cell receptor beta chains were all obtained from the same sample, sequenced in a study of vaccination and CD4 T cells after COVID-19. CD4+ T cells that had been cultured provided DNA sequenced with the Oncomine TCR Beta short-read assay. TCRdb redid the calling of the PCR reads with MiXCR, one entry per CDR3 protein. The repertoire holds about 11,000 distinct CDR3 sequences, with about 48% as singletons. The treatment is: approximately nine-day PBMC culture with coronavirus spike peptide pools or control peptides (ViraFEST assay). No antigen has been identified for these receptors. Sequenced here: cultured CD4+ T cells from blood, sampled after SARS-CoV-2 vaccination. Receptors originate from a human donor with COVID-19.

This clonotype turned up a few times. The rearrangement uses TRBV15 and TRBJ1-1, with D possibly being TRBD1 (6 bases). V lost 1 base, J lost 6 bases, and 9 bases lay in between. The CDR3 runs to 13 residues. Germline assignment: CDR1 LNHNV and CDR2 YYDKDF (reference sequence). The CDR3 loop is CATSRVGAPEAFF. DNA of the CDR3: TGTGCCACCAGCAGAGTGGGGGCCCCTGAAGCTTTCTTT.

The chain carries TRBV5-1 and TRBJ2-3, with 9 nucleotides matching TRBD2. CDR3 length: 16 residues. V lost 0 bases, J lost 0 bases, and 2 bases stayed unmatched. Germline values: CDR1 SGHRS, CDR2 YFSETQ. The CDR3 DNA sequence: TGCGCCAGCAGCTTGGTTCTAGCGGGGAGCACAGATACGCAGTATTTT. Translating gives CASSLVLAGSTDTQYF.

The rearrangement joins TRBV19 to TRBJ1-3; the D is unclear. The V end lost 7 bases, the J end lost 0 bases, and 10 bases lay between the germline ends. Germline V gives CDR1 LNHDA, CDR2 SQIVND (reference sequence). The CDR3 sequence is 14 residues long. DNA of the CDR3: TGTGCCAGTACGGAAGGGAGCTCTGGAAACACCATATATTTT. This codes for CASTEGSSGNTIYF.

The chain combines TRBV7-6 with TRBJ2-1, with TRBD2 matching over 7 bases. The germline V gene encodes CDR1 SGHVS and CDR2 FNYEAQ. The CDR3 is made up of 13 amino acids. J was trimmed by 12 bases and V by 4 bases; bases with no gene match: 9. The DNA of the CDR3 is TGTGCCAGCAGCTGGGAGCGGGGTTTGGGGCAGTTCTTC. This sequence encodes CASSWERGLGQFF.

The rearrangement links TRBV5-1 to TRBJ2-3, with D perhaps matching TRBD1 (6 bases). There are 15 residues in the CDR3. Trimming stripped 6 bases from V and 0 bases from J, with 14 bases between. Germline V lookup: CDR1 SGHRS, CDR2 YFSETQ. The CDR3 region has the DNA TGCGCCAGCAAGGACAGAGTTACTAGCACAGATACGCAGTATTTT. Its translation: CASKDRVTSTDTQYF.

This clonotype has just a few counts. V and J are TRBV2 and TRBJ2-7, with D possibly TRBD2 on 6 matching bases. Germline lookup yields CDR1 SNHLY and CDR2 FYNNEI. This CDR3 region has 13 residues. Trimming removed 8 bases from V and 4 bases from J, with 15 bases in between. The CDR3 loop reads CASGGVFEYEQYF. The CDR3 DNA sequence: TGTGCCAGCGGCGGGGTGTTTGAATACGAGCAGTACTTC. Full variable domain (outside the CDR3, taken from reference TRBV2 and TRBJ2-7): EPEVTQTPSHQVTQMGQEVILRCVPISNHLYFYWYRQILGQKVEFLVSFYNNEISEKSEIFDDQFSVERPDGSNFTLKIRSTKLEDSAMYFCASGGVFEYEQYFGPGTRLTVT.

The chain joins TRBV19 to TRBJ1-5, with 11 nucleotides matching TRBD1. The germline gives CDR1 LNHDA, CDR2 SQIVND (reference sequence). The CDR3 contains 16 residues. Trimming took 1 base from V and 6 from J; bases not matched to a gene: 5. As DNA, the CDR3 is TGTGCCAGTAGTATAGGTCCGGACAGGGGGCTTCAGCCCCAGCATTTT. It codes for CASSIGPDRGLQPQHF.

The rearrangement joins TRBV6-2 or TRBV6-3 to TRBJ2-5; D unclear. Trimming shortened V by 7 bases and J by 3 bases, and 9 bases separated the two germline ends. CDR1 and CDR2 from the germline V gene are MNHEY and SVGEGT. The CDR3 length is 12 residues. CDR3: CASKAGEETQYF. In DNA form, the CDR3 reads TGTGCCAGCAAGGCTGGGGAAGAGACCCAGTACTTC.

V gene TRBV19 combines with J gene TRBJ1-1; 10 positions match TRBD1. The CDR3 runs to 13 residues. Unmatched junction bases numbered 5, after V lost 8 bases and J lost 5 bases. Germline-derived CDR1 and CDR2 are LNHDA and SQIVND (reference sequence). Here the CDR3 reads CASWDRGGTEAFF. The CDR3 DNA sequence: TGTGCCAGTTGGGACAGGGGAGGGACTGAAGCTTTCTTT.

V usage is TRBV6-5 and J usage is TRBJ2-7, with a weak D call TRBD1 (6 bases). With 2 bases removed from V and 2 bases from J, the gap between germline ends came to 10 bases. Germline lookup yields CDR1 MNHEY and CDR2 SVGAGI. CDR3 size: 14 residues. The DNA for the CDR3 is TGTGCCAGCAGTTACGCCAGGGGTCCCTACGAGCAGTACTTC. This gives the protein CASSYARGPYEQYF.

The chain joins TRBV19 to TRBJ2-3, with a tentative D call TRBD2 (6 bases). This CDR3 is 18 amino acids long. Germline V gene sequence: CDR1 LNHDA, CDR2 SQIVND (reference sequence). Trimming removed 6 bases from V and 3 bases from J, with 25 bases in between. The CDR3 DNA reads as TGTGCCAGTAGCGGTAGCGGAGTAGCGGTGGTAGGGACAGATACGCAGTATTTT. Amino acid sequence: CASSGSGVAVVGTDTQYF.

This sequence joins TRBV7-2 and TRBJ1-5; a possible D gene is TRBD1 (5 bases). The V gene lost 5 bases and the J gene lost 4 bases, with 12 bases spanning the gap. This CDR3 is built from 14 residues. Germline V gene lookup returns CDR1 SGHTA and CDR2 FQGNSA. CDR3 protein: CASSPDRRNQPQHF. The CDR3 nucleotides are TGTGCCAGCAGCCCTGACAGACGAAATCAGCCCCAGCATTTT.

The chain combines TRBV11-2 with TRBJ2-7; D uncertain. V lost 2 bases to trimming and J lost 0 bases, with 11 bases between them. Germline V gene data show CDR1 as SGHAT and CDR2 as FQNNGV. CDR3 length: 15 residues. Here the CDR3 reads CASSLFSRSSYEQYF. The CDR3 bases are TGTGCCAGCAGCTTATTTTCGCGGAGCTCCTACGAGCAGTACTTC.

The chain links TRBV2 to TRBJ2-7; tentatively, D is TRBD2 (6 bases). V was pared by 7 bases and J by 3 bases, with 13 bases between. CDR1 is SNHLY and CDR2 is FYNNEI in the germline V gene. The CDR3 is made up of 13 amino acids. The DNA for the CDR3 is TGTGCCAGCAACCGGGACTTAAACTACGAGCAGTACTTC. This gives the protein CASNRDLNYEQYF.

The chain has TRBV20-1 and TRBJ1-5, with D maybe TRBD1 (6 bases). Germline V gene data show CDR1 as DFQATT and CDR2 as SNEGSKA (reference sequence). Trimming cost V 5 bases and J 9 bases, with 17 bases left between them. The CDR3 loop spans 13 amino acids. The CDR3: CSASGQTTWPQHF. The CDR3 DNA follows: TGCAGTGCTTCTGGACAGACCACTTGGCCCCAGCATTTT.

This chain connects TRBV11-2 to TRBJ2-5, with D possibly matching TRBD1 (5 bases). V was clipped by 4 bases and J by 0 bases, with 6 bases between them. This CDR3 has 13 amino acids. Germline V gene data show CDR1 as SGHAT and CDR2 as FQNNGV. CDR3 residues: CASSSGYQETQYF. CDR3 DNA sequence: TGTGCCAGCAGCTCAGGGTACCAAGAGACCCAGTACTTC.

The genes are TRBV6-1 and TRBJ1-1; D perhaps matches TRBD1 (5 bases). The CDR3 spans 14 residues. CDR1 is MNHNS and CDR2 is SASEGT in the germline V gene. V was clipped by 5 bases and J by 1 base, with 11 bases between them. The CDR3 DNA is TGTGCCAGCAGTCGCGGGACGAAGAACACTGAAGCTTTCTTT. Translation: CASSRGTKNTEAFF.

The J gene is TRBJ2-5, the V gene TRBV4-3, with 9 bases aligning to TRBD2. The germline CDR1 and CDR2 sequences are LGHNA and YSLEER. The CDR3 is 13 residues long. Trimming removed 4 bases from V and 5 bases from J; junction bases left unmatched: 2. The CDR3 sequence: CASSRGGGETQYF. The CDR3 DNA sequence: TGCGCCAGCAGCCGCGGGGGGGGTGAGACCCAGTACTTC.

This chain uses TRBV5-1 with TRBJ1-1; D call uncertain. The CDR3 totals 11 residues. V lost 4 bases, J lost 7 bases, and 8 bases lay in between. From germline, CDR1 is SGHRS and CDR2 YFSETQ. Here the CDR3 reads CASSLKNEAFF. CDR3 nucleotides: TGCGCCAGCAGCCTAAAGAATGAAGCTTTCTTT.

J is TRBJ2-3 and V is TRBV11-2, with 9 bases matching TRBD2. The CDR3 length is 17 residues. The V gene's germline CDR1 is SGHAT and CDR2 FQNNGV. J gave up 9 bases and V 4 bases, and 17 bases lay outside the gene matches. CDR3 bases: TGTGCCAGCAGCTATGCTAGCGGGACCAAACCTGGTGAAACGCAGTATTTT. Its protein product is CASSYASGTKPGETQYF.

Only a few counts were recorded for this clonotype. Here the CDR3 DNA reads TGTGCCAGCAGCTTAGTGTCTAGCGGGGGGGTCGGGACTCGCACAGATACGCAGTATTTT. Encoded protein: CASSLVSSGGVGTRTDTQYF. The chain links TRBV7-2 to TRBJ2-3, with 12 bases identical to TRBD2. V lost 1 base and J lost 1; bases outside the gene matches: 12. Germline assignment: CDR1 SGHTA and CDR2 FQGNSA. The CDR3 loop spans 20 amino acids.

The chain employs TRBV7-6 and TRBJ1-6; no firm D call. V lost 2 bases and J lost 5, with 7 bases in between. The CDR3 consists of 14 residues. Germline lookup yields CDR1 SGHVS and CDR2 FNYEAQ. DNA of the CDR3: TGTGCCAGCAGCTTAAGCTGGGATAATTCACCCCTCCACTTT. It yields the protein CASSLSWDNSPLHF.